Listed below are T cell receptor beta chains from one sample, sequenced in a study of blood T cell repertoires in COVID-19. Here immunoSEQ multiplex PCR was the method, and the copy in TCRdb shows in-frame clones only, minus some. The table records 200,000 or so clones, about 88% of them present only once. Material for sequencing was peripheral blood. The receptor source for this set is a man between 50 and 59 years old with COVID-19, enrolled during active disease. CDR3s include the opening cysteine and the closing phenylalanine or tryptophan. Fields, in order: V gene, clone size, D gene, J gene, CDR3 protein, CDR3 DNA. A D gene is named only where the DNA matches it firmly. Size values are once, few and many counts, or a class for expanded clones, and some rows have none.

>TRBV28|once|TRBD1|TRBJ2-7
CASPPGQGAGAYEQYF
TGTGCCAGCCCCCCGGGACAGGGGGCGGGGGCCTACGAGCAGTACTTC
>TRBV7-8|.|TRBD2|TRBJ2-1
CASSFGAGGSSYNEQFF
TGTGCCAGCAGCTTTGGGGCCGGGGGGAGCTCCTACAATGAGCAGTTCTTC
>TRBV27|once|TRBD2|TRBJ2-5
CASSRTLAGGPLWETQYF
TGTGCCAGCAGTCGGACTCTAGCGGGAGGGCCCCTTTGGGAGACCCAGTACTTC
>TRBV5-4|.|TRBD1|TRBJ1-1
CASSPWTGGTVF
TGTGCCAGCAGCCCATGGACAGGGGGTACGGTCTTT
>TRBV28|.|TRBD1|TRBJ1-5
CASSIAGGQLLNQSQHF
TGTGCCAGCAGCATTGCGGGGGGACAGCTCTTAAATCAGTCCCAGCATTTT
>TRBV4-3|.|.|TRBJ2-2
CASSQERGTGELFF
TGCGCCAGCAGCCAAGAACGAGGCACCGGGGAGCTGTTTTTT
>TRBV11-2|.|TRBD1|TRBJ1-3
CASSSRGGTGPASGNTIYF
TGTGCCAGCAGCTCAAGGGGCGGGACAGGGCCTGCATCTGGAAACACCATATATTTT
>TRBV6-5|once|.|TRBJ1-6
CASGYREAGSPLHF
TGTGCCAGCGGTTACAGGGAGGCAGGGTCACCCCTCCACTTT
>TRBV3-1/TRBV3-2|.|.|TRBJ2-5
CASSPQDPWAQRGETQYF
TGTGCCAGCAGCCCGCAGGATCCATGGGCCCAGCGAGGGGAGACCCAGTACTTC
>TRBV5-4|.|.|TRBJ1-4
CASRGEAGSGDEKLFF
TGTGCCAGCAGGGGGGAAGCAGGGAGCGGGGATGAAAAACTGTTTTTT
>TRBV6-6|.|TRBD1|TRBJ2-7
CASRLRTGASYEQYF
TGTGCCAGCAGACTCAGAACAGGGGCCTCCTACGAGCAGTACTTC
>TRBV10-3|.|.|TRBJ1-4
CAIGTVENNEKLFF
TGTGCCATCGGTACTGTAGAGAATAATGAAAAACTGTTTTTT
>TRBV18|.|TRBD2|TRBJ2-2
CASSPGLAGVANTGELFF
TGTGCCAGCTCCCCGGGACTAGCGGGGGTCGCGAACACCGGGGAGCTGTTTTTT
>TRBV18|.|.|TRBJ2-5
CASSPPVLGVGTQYF
TGTGCCAGCTCACCACCGGTCCTAGGGGTCGGGACCCAGTACTTC
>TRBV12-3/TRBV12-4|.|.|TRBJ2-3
CASSLELGHTQYF
TGTGCCAGCAGTTTAGAGCTGGGCCATACGCAGTATTTT
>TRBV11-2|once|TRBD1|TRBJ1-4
CASSYNRGENEKLFF
TGTGCCAGCAGCTACAACAGGGGGGAAAATGAAAAACTGTTTTTT
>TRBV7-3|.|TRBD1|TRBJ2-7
CASSTTGSSYEQYF
TGTGCCAGCAGCACGACAGGGAGCTCCTACGAGCAGTACTTC
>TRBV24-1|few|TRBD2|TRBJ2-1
CATSDATSGSYNEQFF
TGTGCCACCAGTGACGCCACTAGCGGATCCTACAATGAGCAGTTCTTC
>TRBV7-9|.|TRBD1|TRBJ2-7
CASSLGRQGTNSYEQYF
TGTGCCAGCAGCTTAGGGAGACAGGGCACAAACTCCTACGAGCAGTACTTC
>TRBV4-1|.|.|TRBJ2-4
CASSQGDSEKNIQYF
TGCGCCAGCAGCCAAGGTGATAGCGAGAAAAACATTCAGTACTTC
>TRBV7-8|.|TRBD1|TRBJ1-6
CASSLSRGQGGSPLHF
TGTGCCAGCAGCCTATCAAGGGGACAGGGTGGATCACCCCTCCACTTT
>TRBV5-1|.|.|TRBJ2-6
CASSRRGGANVLTF
TGCGCCAGCAGCAGGAGGGGAGGGGCCAACGTCCTGACTTTC
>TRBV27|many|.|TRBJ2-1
CASSLVGALGNEQFF
TGTGCCAGCAGTTTAGTGGGGGCGCTGGGTAATGAGCAGTTCTTC
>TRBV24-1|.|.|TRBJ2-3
CATSDRSASDTQYF
TGTGCCACCAGTGACCGGAGTGCCTCAGATACGCAGTATTTT
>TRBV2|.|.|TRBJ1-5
CASTPGINNQPQHF
TGTGCCAGCACCCCGGGGATTAACAATCAGCCCCAGCATTTT
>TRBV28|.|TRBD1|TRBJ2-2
CASSSPGGTGGYTGELFF
TGTGCCAGCAGTTCACCCGGCGGGACAGGAGGGTACACCGGGGAGCTGTTTTTT
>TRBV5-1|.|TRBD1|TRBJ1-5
CASSPGAGGLNQPQHF
TGCGCCAGCAGCCCGGGGGCAGGGGGCCTCAATCAGCCCCAGCATTTT
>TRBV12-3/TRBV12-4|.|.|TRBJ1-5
CASRQGAQPQHF
TGTGCCAGCAGGCAGGGTGCACAGCCCCAGCATTTT
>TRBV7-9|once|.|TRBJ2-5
CASSFRSGAQETQYF
TGTGCCAGCAGCTTCCGTAGCGGAGCTCAAGAGACCCAGTACTTC